The clone carrying this TCR beta chain was counted between two and nine times. The antigen remains unidentified. This sample is drawn from a study of blood T cells in healthy people across ages. Study conclusions and caveats: In older individuals, TCR beta diversity per million T cells was lower, falling roughly linearly with age.

Roughly 9.2 milliliters was the volume of peripheral blood drawn from each donor. Looked up from germline, CDR1 is SEHNR and CDR2 is FQNEAQ (reference sequence). This CDR3 comprises 17 residues. After removal of 5 bases from V and 4 bases from J, the junction contained 10 bases not matched to a gene. Combining a sample-barcoded 5' primer with a J-beta primer mix, a second PCR ran for roughly 6 to 12 cycles. Every cDNA molecule bore a tag from a template-switch adaptor containing 12 random nucleotides. Each CDR3 protein is one row after TCRdb ran MiXCR on the 5' RACE reads. The table shows about 730,000 distinct CDR3 sequences, with roughly 44% occurring only once.

The receptor's source is a woman in her fifties or sixties in good health. The gene calls are TRBV7-9 and TRBJ2-1; TRBD2 aligns across 11 bases. The sample consisted of blood. CDR3 sequence reads: CASSARLGTSGYNEQFF. CDR3 DNA sequence: TGTGCCAGCAGCGCACGACTTGGGACTAGCGGTTACAATGAGCAGTTCTTC.